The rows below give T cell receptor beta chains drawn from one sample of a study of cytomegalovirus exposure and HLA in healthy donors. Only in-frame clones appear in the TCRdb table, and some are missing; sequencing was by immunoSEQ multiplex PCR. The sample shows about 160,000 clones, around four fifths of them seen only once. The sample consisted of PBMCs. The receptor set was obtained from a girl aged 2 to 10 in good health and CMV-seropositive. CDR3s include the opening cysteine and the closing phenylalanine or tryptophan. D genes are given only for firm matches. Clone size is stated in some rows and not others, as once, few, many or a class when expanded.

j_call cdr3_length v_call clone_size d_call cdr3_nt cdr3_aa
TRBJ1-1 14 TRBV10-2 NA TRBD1 TGCGCCAGCCGTGGACAGGGGGCGCGGACTGAAGCTTTCTTT CASRGQGARTEAFF
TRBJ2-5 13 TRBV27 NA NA TGTGCCAGCAGTTTACAGGCCCGAGAGACCCAGTACTTC CASSLQARETQYF
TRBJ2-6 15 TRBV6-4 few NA TGTGCCAGCAGTGACGCGCGCTCTGGGGCCAACGTCCTGACTTTC CASSDARSGANVLTF
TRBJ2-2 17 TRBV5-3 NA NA TGTGCCAGAAGCTTGATTGACCCGGGACAGAACACCGGGGAGCTGTTTTTT CARSLIDPGQNTGELFF
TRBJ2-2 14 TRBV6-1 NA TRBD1 TGTGCCAGCAGTACCGACAGGGCGATCGGGGAGCTGTTTTTT CASSTDRAIGELFF
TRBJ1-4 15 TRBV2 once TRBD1 TGTGCCAGCATTAAAACATCAGGGGGCTATGAAAAACTGTTTTTT CASIKTSGGYEKLFF
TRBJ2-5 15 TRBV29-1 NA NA TGCAGCGTTGCAAGAGGCCGGGACAACCAAGAGACCCAGTACTTC CSVARGRDNQETQYF
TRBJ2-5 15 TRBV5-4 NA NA TGTGCCAGCAGCTTGGGTGGGGGCTGGGGTGAGACCCAGTACTTC CASSLGGGWGETQYF
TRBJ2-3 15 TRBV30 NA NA TGTGCCTGGAGAAGAAGCGGACAGCCCACAGATACGCAGTATTTT CAWRRSGQPTDTQYF
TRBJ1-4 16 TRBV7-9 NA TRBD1 TGTGCCAGCAGACCAGGGTCGGGGACAGGGCAAGAAAAACTGTTTTTT CASRPGSGTGQEKLFF
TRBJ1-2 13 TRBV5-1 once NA TGCGCCAGCAGCCCCTTTGGAGACTATGGCTACACCTTC CASSPFGDYGYTF
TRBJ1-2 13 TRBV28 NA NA TGTGCCAGCAGCCGTAGACAGGTTTATGGCTACACCTTC CASSRRQVYGYTF
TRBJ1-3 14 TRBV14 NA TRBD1 TGTGCCAGCAGCCAGACAGGGGAGGGGGACACCATATATTTT CASSQTGEGDTIYF
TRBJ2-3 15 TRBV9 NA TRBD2 TGTGCCAGCAGCGTCGGGGGGGTTGTCACAGATACGCAGTATTTT CASSVGGVVTDTQYF
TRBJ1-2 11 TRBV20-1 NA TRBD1 TGCAGTGCTAGACTGACAGGGGGCTACACCTTC CSARLTGGYTF
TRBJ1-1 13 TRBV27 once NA TGTGCCAGCAGTTTAGACTTCAACACTGAAGCTTTCTTT CASSLDFNTEAFF
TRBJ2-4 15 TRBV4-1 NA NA TGCGCCAGCAGCCAAGAACGGGCCCCGGGATACATTCAGTACTTC CASSQERAPGYIQYF
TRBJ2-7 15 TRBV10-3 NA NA TGTGCCATCAGTGAGTCGCAGGGATACCACTACGAGCAGTACTTC CAISESQGYHYEQYF
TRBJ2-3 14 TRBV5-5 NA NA TGTGCCAGCAGCCCGTTTCTTAGCACAGATACGCAGTATTTT CASSPFLSTDTQYF
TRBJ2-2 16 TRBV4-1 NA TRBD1 TGCGCCAGCAGCCTCCGGACAGGGGGCTTCACCGGGGAGCTGTTTTTT CASSLRTGGFTGELFF
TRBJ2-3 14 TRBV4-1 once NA TGCGCCAGCAGCTCCCGGACAGCCACAGATACGCAGTATTTT CASSSRTATDTQYF
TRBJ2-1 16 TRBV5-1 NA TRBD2 TGCGCCAGCTCGACTAGCGGGAGTGGAACCTACAATGAGCAGTTCTTC CASSTSGSGTYNEQFF
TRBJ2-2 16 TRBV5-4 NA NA TGTGCCAGCAGCCGGTTACCACGAGGCGACACCGGGGAGCTGTTTTTT CASSRLPRGDTGELFF
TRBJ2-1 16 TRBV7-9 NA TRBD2 TGTGCCAGCAGCTTAGAAGGGACTAGCGCTTACAATGAGCAGTTCTTC CASSLEGTSAYNEQFF
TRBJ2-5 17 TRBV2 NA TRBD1 TGTGCCAGCAGGGGGACAGGGGGCGGACTGGGGCAAGAGACCCAGTACTTC CASRGTGGGLGQETQYF
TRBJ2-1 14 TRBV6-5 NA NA TGTGCCAGCAGTTACTCGTTTAGTATGAATGAGCAGTTCTTC CASSYSFSMNEQFF
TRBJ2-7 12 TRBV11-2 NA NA TGTGCCAGCAGCCAGGTTTCCTACGAGCAGTACTTC CASSQVSYEQYF
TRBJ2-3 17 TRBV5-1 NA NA TGCGCCAGCAGCCTGCTACTGGACGGGAGTAGCACAGATACGCAGTATTTT CASSLLLDGSSTDTQYF
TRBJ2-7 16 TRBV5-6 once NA TGTGCCAGCAGCTTGTACCGAGAGATTCAGCGCTACGAGCAGTACTTC CASSLYREIQRYEQYF
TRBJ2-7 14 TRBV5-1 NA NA TGCGCCAGCAGCTTGGAACTAGGTCTTTACGAGCAGTACTTC CASSLELGLYEQYF
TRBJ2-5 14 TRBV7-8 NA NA TGTGCCAGCAGCTTAGGGCACCAACAAGAGACCCAGTACTTC CASSLGHQQETQYF
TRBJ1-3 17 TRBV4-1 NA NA TGCGCCAGCAGCCAAGATGTTATGAGGATACCCGGAAACACCATATATTTT CASSQDVMRIPGNTIYF
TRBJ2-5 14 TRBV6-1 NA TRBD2 TGTGCCAGCAGTGAGGGACTAGCGTCAGAGACCCAGTACTTC CASSEGLASETQYF
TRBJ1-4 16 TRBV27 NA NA TGTGCCAGCAGTTCTACCAGGGTAGGAATATGGGAAAAACTGTTTTTT CASSSTRVGIWEKLFF
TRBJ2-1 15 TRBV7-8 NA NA TGTGCCAGCCACCCCGGGACACCCCGCGTTGGTGAGCAGTTCTTC CASHPGTPRVGEQFF
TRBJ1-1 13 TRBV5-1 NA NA TGCGCCAGCAGAGGACAGTCCAACACTGAAGCTTTCTTT CASRGQSNTEAFF
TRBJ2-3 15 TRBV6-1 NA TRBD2 TGTGCCAGCTCCCAACTAGCGGGAGTCGCAGATACGCAGTATTTT CASSQLAGVADTQYF
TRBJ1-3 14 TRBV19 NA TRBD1 TGTGCCAGTAGTGGGACAGCCGCAATTGGAGACATATATTTT CASSGTAAIGDIYF
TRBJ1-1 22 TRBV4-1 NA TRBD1 TGCGCCAGCAGCCAAGATGCCTTACTTGGGACAGGGGATTTTTCAATGAACACTGAAGCTTTCTTT CASSQDALLGTGDFSMNTEAFF
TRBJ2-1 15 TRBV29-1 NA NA TGCAGCGTATCGGTGGGGACTGGGTGGTACAATGAGCAGTTCTTC CSVSVGTGWYNEQFF
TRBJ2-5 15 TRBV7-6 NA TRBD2 TGTGCCAGCAGCCTACGACTAGCGGGGAAAGAGACCCAGTACTTC CASSLRLAGKETQYF
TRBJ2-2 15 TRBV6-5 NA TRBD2 TGTGCCAGCAGTTCCGGACTAGGGAACACCGGGGAGCTGCTTTTT CASSSGLGNTGELLF
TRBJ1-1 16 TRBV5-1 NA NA TGCGCCAGCAGCTTGGTCCTCGGGACTGAGAACACTGAAGCTTTCTTT CASSLVLGTENTEAFF
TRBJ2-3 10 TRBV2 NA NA TGTGCCAGCAGTGAGGGAGACCAAACTTTT CASSEGDQTF
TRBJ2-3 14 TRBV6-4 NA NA TGTGCCAGCAGTGAGAGGGATACAACAGATACGCAGTATTTT CASSERDTTDTQYF
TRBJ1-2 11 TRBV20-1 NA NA TGCAGTGGTGCGGAAAACTATGGCTACACCTTC CSGAENYGYTF
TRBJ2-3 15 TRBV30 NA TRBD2 TGTGCCTGGAGCGGGACTAGCGGGAACAGAGATACGCAGTATTTT CAWSGTSGNRDTQYF
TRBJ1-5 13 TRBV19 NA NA TGTGCCAGTAGTCCCCAGGACAGACAGCCCCAGCATTTT CASSPQDRQPQHF
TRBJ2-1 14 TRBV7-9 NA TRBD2 TGTGCCAGCGGAGCACTAGCGGATTCTAGGGAGCAGTTCTTC CASGALADSREQFF
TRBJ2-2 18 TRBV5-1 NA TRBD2 TGCGCCAGCAGCTTGAGGCTAGCGGGGTCCCAGAGGACCGGGGAGCTGTTTTTT CASSLRLAGSQRTGELFF
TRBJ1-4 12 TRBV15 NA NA TGTGCCACTAGCAGAGAGGGCGAAAAACTGTTTTTT CATSREGEKLFF
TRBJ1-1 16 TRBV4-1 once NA TGCGCCAGCAGCCAGGTTTACACGACAGAGAACACTGAAGCTTTCTTT CASSQVYTTENTEAFF